Each of the 12 T cell receptor beta chains below was sequenced from the same sample in a study of blood T cell repertoires in COVID-19. TCRdb's copy holds only in-frame clones and misses some; the assay was immunoSEQ multiplex PCR. The sample carries 95,000 to 150,000 clones, about 89% recorded once. The sample taken for sequencing was peripheral blood. These receptors were obtained from an older woman with acute or convalescent COVID-19.

The chain employs TRBV11-3 and TRBJ2-3, with 8 bases identical to TRBD2. CDR1 is SGHNT and CDR2 is YENEEA in the germline V gene. The trim removed 5 bases at V and 2 bases at J, leaving 6 bases unmatched. This CDR3 comprises 15 residues. CDR3: CASSDLAGLTDTQYF. In nucleotides, the CDR3 is TGTGCCAGCAGCGACTTAGCGGGGCTCACAGATACGCAGTATTTT.

This clone was seen a few times. The chain carries TRBV7-3 and TRBJ1-6, with TRBD1 identical over 7 bases. In germline, CDR1 is SGHTA, CDR2 FQGTGA. Germline trimming cut 2 bases from V and 8 bases from J; bases unmatched to any gene: 6. The CDR3 length is 15 residues. The chain's CDR3 is CASSLEGASYSPLHF. CDR3 in DNA: TGTGCCAGCAGCTTAGAGGGGGCGTCTTATTCACCCCTCCACTTT.

The chain employs TRBV20-1 and TRBJ1-2; tentative D call: TRBD1 (6 bases). The V gene's germline CDR1 is DFQATT and CDR2 SNEGSKA (reference sequence). Trimming cost V 5 bases and J 6 bases, with 10 bases left between them. The CDR3 sequence is 11 residues long. The CDR3, as DNA: TGCAGTGCTCCTGGGGGCCATGGCTACACCTTC. It translates to CSAPGGHGYTF.

The CDR3 is CASSGLVFGTGASGELFF. The CDR3 DNA follows: TGTGCCAGCAGCGGGCTTGTATTCGGGACAGGGGCATCCGGGGAGCTGTTTTTT. This chain uses TRBV14 with TRBJ2-2; TRBD1 aligns across 10 bases. The CDR3 is made up of 18 amino acids. Trimming cost V 5 bases and J 6 bases; bases outside gene matches: 15. Germline V gene sequence: CDR1 SGHDN, CDR2 FVKESK. Complete variable domain (other parts from reference TRBV14 and TRBJ2-2): EAGVTQFPSHSVIEKGQTVTLRCDPISGHDNLYWYRRVMGKEIKFLLHFVKESKQDESGMPNNRFLAERTGGTYSTLKVQPAELEDSGVYFCASSGLVFGTGASGELFFGEGSRLTVL.

This clone was picked up one time. V is TRBV5-4 and J is TRBJ1-1; D gene uncertain. Germline V gene sequence: CDR1 SGHNT, CDR2 YYREEE (reference sequence). The CDR3 spans 15 residues. V shed 7 bases and J shed 1 base, with 17 bases lying between them. CDR3 nucleotides: TGTGCCAGCGTCCCCGGCGGCACCAAGAACACTGAAGCTTTCTTT. Residues: CASVPGGTKNTEAFF.

This chain links TRBV3-1 (or the pseudogene TRBV3-2) with TRBJ2-3, with D uncertain. This CDR3 region has 13 residues. Germline V CDR1 and CDR2: LGHDT, YNNKEL (reference sequence). V was clipped by 4 bases and J by 4 bases, with 9 bases between them. The CDR3 sequence: CASSLSYADTQYF. CDR3 DNA sequence: TGTGCCAGCAGCCTTAGTTACGCAGATACGCAGTATTTT.

The chain is built from TRBV6-5 and TRBJ2-3, with TRBD1 matching 9 bases. Germline loops: CDR1 MNHEY, CDR2 SVGAGI. The CDR3 loop spans 15 amino acids. The V and J ends lost 5 bases and 3 bases, in that order; junction bases with no gene match: 6. CDR3 region: CASSPRTGVTDTQYF. In nucleotides, the CDR3 is TGTGCCAGCAGTCCTCGGACAGGGGTGACAGATACGCAGTATTTT.

The V and J genes are TRBV29-1 and TRBJ1-6, with 8 bases aligning to TRBD1. This CDR3 is 13 amino acids long. J gave up 9 bases and V 8 bases, and 9 bases lay outside the gene matches. From germline, CDR1 is SQVTM and CDR2 ANQGSEA. The CDR3 here is CSTRQGIGSPLHF. DNA of the CDR3: TGCAGCACCCGACAGGGGATCGGTTCACCCCTCCACTTT.

In its sample, this clone was seen once. The V and J genes are TRBV6-6 and TRBJ2-1; 7 bases match TRBD2. CDR1 and CDR2 from the germline V gene are MNHNY and SVGAGI (reference sequence). With V trimmed by 5 bases and J by 4 bases, 8 bases remained unmatched. The CDR3 spans 15 residues. Here the CDR3 reads CASSLTSAKYNEQFF. In nucleotides, the CDR3 is TGTGCCAGCAGTCTTACTAGCGCGAAATACAATGAGCAGTTCTTC.

A word on this clone: The junction and the germline gene differ at one end; a read error may be behind it. The V and J genes are TRBV13 and TRBJ2-2; D is perhaps TRBD2 (7 bases). Germline assignment: CDR1 PRHDT and CDR2 FYEKMQ (reference sequence). CDR3 length equals 15 residues. The chain's CDR3 is CATRSWGGASGELFF. CDR3 sequence (DNA): TGCGCCACCCGCTCCTGGGGGGGGGCCTCCGGGGAGCTGTTTTTT.

The sample holds a few counts of this clone. The genes are TRBV12-3 or TRBV12-4 and TRBJ1-1; tentative D call: TRBD1 (5 bases). With 3 bases removed from V and 1 base from J, the gap between germline ends came to 6 bases. This CDR3 has 13 residues. The CDR3 sequence: CASSLGGNTEAFF. The CDR3 bases are TGTGCCAGCAGTTTGGGGGGGAACACTGAAGCTTTCTTT.

The chain uses TRBV30 and TRBJ1-1; D ambiguous. Germline V gives CDR1 GTSNPN, CDR2 SVGIG (reference sequence). CDR3 length equals 13 residues. Trimming pared 4 bases from V and 0 bases from J, leaving 9 bases between. In DNA, the CDR3 is TGTGCCTGGATGGCGGGTATGAACACTGAAGCTTTCTTT. It codes for CAWMAGMNTEAFF.